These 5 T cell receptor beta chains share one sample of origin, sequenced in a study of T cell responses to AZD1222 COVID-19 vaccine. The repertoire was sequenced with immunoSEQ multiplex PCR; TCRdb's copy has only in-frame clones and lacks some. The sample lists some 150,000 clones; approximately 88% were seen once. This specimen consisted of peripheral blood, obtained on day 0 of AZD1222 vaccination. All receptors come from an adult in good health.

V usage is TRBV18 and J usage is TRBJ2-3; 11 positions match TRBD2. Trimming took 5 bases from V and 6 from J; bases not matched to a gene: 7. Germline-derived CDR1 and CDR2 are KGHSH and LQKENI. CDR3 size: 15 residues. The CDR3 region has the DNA TGTGCCAGCTCAGTTCCTAGCGGGGGGACCGATACGCAGTATTTT. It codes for CASSVPSGGTDTQYF.

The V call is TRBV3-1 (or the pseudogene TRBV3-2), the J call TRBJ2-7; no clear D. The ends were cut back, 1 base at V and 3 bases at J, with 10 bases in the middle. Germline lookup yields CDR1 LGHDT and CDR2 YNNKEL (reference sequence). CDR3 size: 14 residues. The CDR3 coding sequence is TGTGCCAGCAGCCAAGGTGGGCGGAGCTACGAGCAGTACTTC. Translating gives CASSQGGRSYEQYF.

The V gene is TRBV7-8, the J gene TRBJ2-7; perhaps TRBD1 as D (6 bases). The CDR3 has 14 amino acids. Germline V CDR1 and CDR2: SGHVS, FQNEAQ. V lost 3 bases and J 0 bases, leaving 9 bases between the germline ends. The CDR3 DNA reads TGTGCCAGCAGCTTGGGGGCAAGCTCCTACGAGCAGTACTTC. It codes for CASSLGASSYEQYF.

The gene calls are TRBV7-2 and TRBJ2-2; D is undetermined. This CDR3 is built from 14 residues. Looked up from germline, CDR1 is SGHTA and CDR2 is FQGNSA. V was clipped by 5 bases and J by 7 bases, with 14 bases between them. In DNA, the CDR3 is TGTGCCAGCAGCCCGTACGCGGTGCTCGGGGAGCTGTTTTTT. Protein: CASSPYAVLGELFF.

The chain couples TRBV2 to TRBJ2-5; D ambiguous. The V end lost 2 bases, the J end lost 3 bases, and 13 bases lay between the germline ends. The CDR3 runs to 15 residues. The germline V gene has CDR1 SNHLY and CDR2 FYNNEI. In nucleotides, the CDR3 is TGTGCCAGCAGTGAAACTTACGTACTCAAAGAGACCCAGTACTTC. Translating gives CASSETYVLKETQYF.